The 17 T cell receptor beta chains below all came from one sample that was sequenced in a study of blood T cell repertoires in COVID-19. Clones were read by immunoSEQ multiplex PCR, and TCRdb kept only the in-frame ones, dropping some. The top ten hold roughly 9.4% of the sample, which has fewer than 400,000 clones, more than 75% seen once. Sequencing input: PBMCs or T cells enriched from blood (not recorded which). The receptors were gathered from a woman in her fifties or sixties who had recovered from COVID-19.

The CDR3 is CASRALGEQYF. CDR3 nucleotide sequence: TGTGCCAGCAGGGCCCTCGGGGAGCAGTACTTC. This rearrangement joins TRBV2 to TRBJ2-7; D is unresolved. The CDR3 runs to 11 residues. V was trimmed by 6 bases and J by 7 bases, leaving 10 bases between them. CDR1 is SNHLY, CDR2 FYNNEI, per germline.

V and J are TRBV5-1 and TRBJ2-1; 11 bases are a match to TRBD2. CDR3 size: 16 residues. With 4 bases clipped from V and 3 bases from J, the junction kept 6 bases outside the gene matches. The germline V gene has CDR1 SGHRS and CDR2 YFSETQ. This CDR3 is CASSRQTSGGYNEQFF. As DNA, the CDR3 is TGCGCCAGCAGCCGACAAACTAGCGGGGGCTACAATGAGCAGTTCTTC.

The genes are TRBV23-1 and TRBJ1-4; 7 positions agree with TRBD1. TRBV23-1 is filed as an ORF, its function uncertain. V lost 0 bases, J lost 5 bases, and 6 bases stayed unmatched. This CDR3 comprises 16 residues. CDR3 nucleotide sequence: TGCGCCAGCAGTCAATCCTCGGGACAGACAAATGAAAAACTGTTTTTT. Amino acids: CASSQSSGQTNEKLFF.

The gene calls are TRBV19 and TRBJ2-7, with D possibly being TRBD1 (5 bases). V dropped 6 bases and J dropped 3 bases, with 15 bases sitting between them. Germline loops: CDR1 LNHDA, CDR2 SQIVND (reference sequence). This CDR3 is 14 amino acids long. The CDR3 DNA sequence: TGTGCCAGTAGCAGGGTGATGGCTAACTACGAGCAGTACTTC. This codes for CASSRVMANYEQYF.

The chain employs TRBV28 and TRBJ2-7; 7 bases are shared with TRBD2. The V gene's germline CDR1 is MDHEN and CDR2 SYDVKM. Trimming cost V 5 bases and J 2 bases; bases outside gene matches: 9. This CDR3 region has 15 residues. The CDR3 is CASSDAGGYPYEQYF. CDR3 DNA sequence: TGTGCCAGCAGTGACGCCGGGGGGTACCCCTACGAGCAGTACTTC.

The rearrangement joins TRBV5-1 to TRBJ2-3; TRBD1 matches at 11 bases. The CDR3 spans 15 residues. J gave up 4 bases and V 4 bases, and 5 bases lay outside the gene matches. CDR1 SGHRS and CDR2 YFSETQ come from the germline V gene. In DNA, the CDR3 is TGCGCCAGCAGCCACGGACAGGGGGCTGCAGATACGCAGTATTTT. This sequence encodes CASSHGQGAADTQYF.

The chain has TRBV5-1 and TRBJ1-4; the D is unclear. This CDR3 has 13 residues. V lost 2 bases, J lost 8 bases, and 10 bases lay in between. Per the germline V gene, CDR1 is SGHRS and CDR2 is YFSETQ. The CDR3 here is CASSFGGGEKLFF. CDR3 coding DNA: TGCGCCAGCAGCTTCGGAGGAGGCGAAAAACTGTTTTTT. Supplemented by reference TRBV5-1 and TRBJ1-4, the full variable domain reads KAGVTQTPRYLIKTRGQQVTLSCSPISGHRSVSWYQQTPGQGLQFLFEYFSETQRNKGNFPGRFSGRQFSNSRSEMNVSTLELGDSALYLCASSFGGGEKLFFGSGTQLSVL.

The chain joins TRBV7-9 to TRBJ2-1; the match to TRBD2 covers 12 bases. This CDR3 comprises 16 residues. The V and J ends lost 8 bases and 0 bases, in that order; junction bases with no gene match: 5. Looked up from germline, CDR1 is SEHNR and CDR2 is FQNEAQ (reference sequence). DNA of the CDR3: TGTGCCAGCCTCGGACTAGCGGGGTTCTCCTACAATGAGCAGTTCTTC. As protein: CASLGLAGFSYNEQFF.

The genes are TRBV5-1 and TRBJ1-1; 7 positions match TRBD1. Per germline, CDR1 SGHRS and CDR2 YFSETQ. Trimming at V came to 6 bases and at J to 3 bases, leaving 8 bases not matched to a gene. The CDR3 totals 14 residues. The CDR3 loop is CASIHPGTDTEAFF. DNA of the CDR3: TGCGCCAGCATCCACCCCGGGACAGACACTGAAGCTTTCTTT.

The chain couples TRBV6-5 to TRBJ1-2; 8 nucleotides match TRBD1. CDR1 is MNHEY, CDR2 SVGAGI, per germline. The CDR3 has 12 residues. V lost 7 bases, J lost 4 bases, and 2 bases stayed unmatched. The CDR3 DNA reads as TGTGCCAGCACTCAGGGGGCCTATGGCTACACCTTC. Its protein product is CASTQGAYGYTF.

The gene calls are TRBV6-5 and TRBJ1-5, with TRBD1 matching 7 bases. The CDR3 is 13 residues long. Germline V gives CDR1 MNHEY, CDR2 SVGAGI. V lost 8 bases and J lost 4; bases outside the gene matches: 5. CDR3 in amino acids: CASRGTANQPQHF. The CDR3 region has the DNA TGTGCCAGCCGGGGGACAGCAAATCAGCCCCAGCATTTT.

The genes are TRBV27 and TRBJ1-4; D possibly corresponds to TRBD1 (5 bases). Trimming stripped 2 bases from V and 6 bases from J, with 10 bases between. CDR1 MNHEY and CDR2 SMNVEV come from the germline V gene (reference sequence). This CDR3 region has 14 residues. CDR3: CASSLAGWDEKLFF. CDR3 coding DNA: TGTGCCAGCAGTTTAGCAGGGTGGGATGAAAAACTGTTTTTT.

This rearrangement joins TRBV2 to TRBJ1-6; no firm D call. The V gene's germline CDR1 is SNHLY and CDR2 FYNNEI. Trimming cost V 7 bases and J 0 bases, with 4 bases left between them. This CDR3 has 13 residues. The CDR3, as DNA: TGTGCCAGCACGAGCTCCTATAATTCACCCCTCCACTTT. Its protein is CASTSSYNSPLHF.

There are a few counts of this clone. The gene calls are TRBV19 and TRBJ1-3; D gene unclear. The CDR3 contains 16 residues. V was trimmed by 6 bases and J by 0 bases, leaving 15 bases between them. CDR1 and CDR2 (germline): LNHDA, SQIVND (reference sequence). CDR3 amino acids: CASRPPDYSSGNTIYF. The CDR3, as DNA: TGTGCCAGTAGACCGCCCGACTATAGCTCTGGAAACACCATATATTTT.

This clone was observed a handful of times. The V gene is TRBV5-1, the J gene TRBJ1-2; 9 positions agree with TRBD1. CDR1 is SGHRS and CDR2 is YFSETQ in the germline V gene. Trimming at V came to 0 bases and at J to 6 bases, leaving 6 bases not matched to a gene. The length of the CDR3 is 15 residues. CDR3: CASSLGTGVSNGYTF. The CDR3 region has the DNA TGCGCCAGCAGCTTGGGGACAGGGGTTTCTAATGGCTACACCTTC.

The V and J genes are TRBV5-1 and TRBJ2-1, with 10 bases that match TRBD2. The length of the CDR3 is 15 residues. Per the germline V gene, CDR1 is SGHRS and CDR2 is YFSETQ. With V trimmed by 0 bases and J by 8 bases, 5 bases remained unmatched. The DNA of the CDR3 is TGCGCCAGCAGCTTGGATCTAGCGGGGGTAGATGAGCAGTTCTTC. It is translated as CASSLDLAGVDEQFF.

The chain has TRBV27 and TRBJ1-6; the D is unclear. Per the germline V gene, CDR1 is MNHEY and CDR2 is SMNVEV (reference sequence). V gave up 8 bases and J gave up 7 bases, with 15 bases separating them. The CDR3 is 14 residues long. In nucleotides, the CDR3 is TGTGCCAGCTCTTCCCGAGGTGGGAATTCACCCCTCCACTTT. It translates to CASSSRGGNSPLHF.